The 27 T cell receptor beta chains presented below share a single source sample, sequenced in a study of T-cell memory formation after mild COVID-19. MiXCR, run by TCRdb on the 5' RACE reads, gives a single entry per CDR3 protein. The sample contains about 140,000 distinct CDR3 sequences, about 14% of which appear only once. Sequencing was performed on PBMCs or a T cell subset sorted from them (not recorded which). These TCRs come from an adult woman who had mild COVID-19 (a few samples of this study predate the infection). Cell type and time point are not known.

This clonotype was seen a few times. The chain employs TRBV20-1 and TRBJ2-1; D is undetermined. The CDR3 runs 14 residues. Germline V lookup: CDR1 DFQATT, CDR2 SNEGSKA (reference sequence). Trimming cost V 2 bases and J 2 bases, with 10 bases left between them. The CDR3 nucleotides read TGCAGTGCTAGATTTCGGCAAGCCTACAATGAGCAGTTCTTC. It encodes CSARFRQAYNEQFF.

This chain connects TRBV12-3 or TRBV12-4 to TRBJ2-5; unclear D gene. Trimming removed 5 bases at V and 1 base at J, with 11 bases between. The CDR3 length is 14 residues. DNA for the CDR3: TGTGCCAGCAGTCGGCTAACCGTCCAAGAGACCCAGTACTTC. This encodes CASSRLTVQETQYF.

This clonotype was seen only a few times. The chain is built from TRBV24-1 and TRBJ2-2, with D unresolved. Germline V CDR1 and CDR2: KGHDR, SFDVKD. The CDR3 has 14 amino acids. Trimming took off 7 bases at V and 4 bases at J, with 12 bases between the two ends. CDR3 loop: CATSPETSTGELFF. For the CDR3, the DNA is TGTGCCACCAGCCCCGAAACAAGCACCGGGGAGCTGTTTTTT.

This clonotype was seen only a few times. This chain joins TRBV4-2 and TRBJ2-5; D unresolved. CDR1 is LGHNA and CDR2 is YNFKEQ in the germline V gene. V lost 2 bases to trimming and J lost 2 bases, with 6 bases between them. This CDR3 comprises 13 residues. The CDR3 region is CASSQTNQETQYF. The CDR3 DNA is TGTGCCAGCAGCCAAACCAATCAAGAGACCCAGTACTTC.

V is TRBV7-6 and J is TRBJ2-4; D is undetermined. Trimming left V 5 bases short and J 0 bases short, with 11 bases between. This CDR3 is built from 15 residues. Germline loops: CDR1 SGHVS, CDR2 FNYEAQ. CDR3 nucleotide sequence: TGTGCCAGCAGCGCGACACTGGGAGCCAAAAACATTCAGTACTTC. The encoded protein is CASSATLGAKNIQYF.

The V call is TRBV12-3 or TRBV12-4, the J call TRBJ1-1, with D perhaps TRBD1 (6 bases). The CDR3 length is 17 residues. Trimming pared 5 bases from V and 3 bases from J, leaving 22 bases between. The CDR3 DNA reads as TGTGCCAGCAGTCCTGACACAGGGTTCGCGTTCGACACTGAAGCTTTCTTT. It is translated as CASSPDTGFAFDTEAFF.

V and J are TRBV7-9 and TRBJ2-5; D gene unclear. The CDR3 loop spans 11 amino acids. Trimming pared 1 base from V and 12 bases from J, leaving 9 bases between. Germline V gives CDR1 SEHNR, CDR2 FQNEAQ (reference sequence). In DNA form, the CDR3 reads TGTGCCAGCAGCTTAGTCGGGCCCGAGTACTTC. Translating it yields CASSLVGPEYF. Full variable domain (missing parts from reference TRBV7-9 and TRBJ2-5): DTGVSQNPRHKITKRGQNVTFRCDPISEHNRLYWYRQTLGQGPEFLTYFQNEAQLEKSRLLSDRFSAERPKGSFSTLEIQRTEQGDSAMYLCASSLVGPEYFGPGTRLLVL.

This clonotype was detected a few times. This sequence joins TRBV4-1 and TRBJ2-3, with D uncertain. The CDR3 is 15 amino acids. The V end was cut by 0 bases, the J end by 5 bases, with 12 bases between. CDR1 and CDR2 from the germline V gene are MGHRA and YSYEKL. CDR3 nucleotide sequence: TGCGCCAGCAGCCAAGAAGAAGGCCTAAGAGATACGCAGTATTTT. It is translated as CASSQEEGLRDTQYF.

This clonotype was seen a handful of times. The chain has TRBV5-1 and TRBJ1-1; no clear D. This CDR3 has 13 amino acids. Germline V gene data show CDR1 as SGHRS and CDR2 as YFSETQ. Trimming took off 2 bases at V and 1 base at J, with 6 bases between the two ends. DNA of the CDR3: TGCGCCAGCAGCTTTGACCAGAACACTGAAGCTTTCTTT. Protein product: CASSFDQNTEAFF. Full variable domain (outside the CDR3, taken from reference TRBV5-1 and TRBJ1-1): KAGVTQTPRYLIKTRGQQVTLSCSPISGHRSVSWYQQTPGQGLQFLFEYFSETQRNKGNFPGRFSGRQFSNSRSEMNVSTLELGDSALYLCASSFDQNTEAFFGQGTRLTVV.

In its sample, this clonotype was seen a few times. The genes are TRBV7-9 and TRBJ1-5; a possible D gene is TRBD1 (6 bases). The CDR3 spans 15 residues. V was clipped by 5 bases and J by 7 bases, with 18 bases between them. CDR1 is SEHNR, CDR2 FQNEAQ, per germline (reference sequence). The CDR3 reads CASSPRQDLAQPQHF. Here the CDR3 DNA reads TGTGCCAGCAGCCCACGACAGGACCTCGCGCAGCCCCAGCATTTT.

A few counts support this clonotype. The genes are TRBV5-1 and TRBJ1-1; the match to TRBD1 covers 7 bases. With V trimmed by 0 bases and J by 4 bases, 9 bases remained unmatched. The CDR3 extends over 16 amino acids. CDR1 is SGHRS and CDR2 is YFSETQ in the germline V gene. CDR3 region: CASSLGVQGRFTEAFF. Here the CDR3 DNA reads TGCGCCAGCAGCTTGGGTGTACAGGGGCGGTTCACTGAAGCTTTCTTT.

The genes are TRBV5-8 and TRBJ1-1; perhaps TRBD1 as D (5 bases). Germline CDR1 and CDR2: SGHTS and YDEGEE. V was pared by 0 bases and J by 14 bases, with 23 bases between. This CDR3 has 15 residues. CDR3 in DNA: TGTGCCAGCAGCTTGGTCGAGGCGGGACCGGCGAGATTGTTCTTT. As protein: CASSLVEAGPARLFF.

The CDR3 DNA reads as TGTGCCAGCAGACAGGGGGGCGCTAAGGCTGAAGCTTTCTTT. Residues: CASRQGGAKAEAFF. The chain links TRBV6-6 to TRBJ1-1; 8 bases are shared with TRBD1. V dropped 6 bases and J dropped 6; count of bases not matched to a gene: 9. From germline, CDR1 is MNHNY and CDR2 SVGAGI (reference sequence). This CDR3 region has 14 residues.

This clonotype was observed a few times. J is TRBJ1-1 and V is TRBV7-2; 7 nucleotides align to TRBD1. The trim removed 0 bases at V and 6 bases at J, leaving 4 bases unmatched. Germline CDR1 SGHTA, CDR2 FQGNSA. The CDR3 loop spans 14 amino acids. The CDR3 coding sequence is TGTGCCAGCAGCTTAGCTGCAGGGGGTGCTGAAGCTTTCTTT. This sequence encodes CASSLAAGGAEAFF.

This clonotype has a count of ten or more. This sequence joins TRBV20-1 and TRBJ2-7, with 8 bases matching TRBD2. Germline loops: CDR1 DFQATT, CDR2 SNEGSKA (reference sequence). V lost 3 bases and J lost 4; bases outside the gene matches: 14. This CDR3 is built from 16 residues. DNA for the CDR3: TGCAGTGCTAGGGAGATGCGGGGTAGCGGGATGTACGAGCAGTACTTC. Translating it yields CSAREMRGSGMYEQYF.

This clonotype was observed a few times. This chain connects TRBV29-1 to TRBJ2-7; D is perhaps TRBD1 (5 bases). Germline V gene data show CDR1 as SQVTM and CDR2 as ANQGSEA. CDR3 length: 12 amino acids. With 3 bases removed from V and 4 bases from J, the gap between germline ends came to 10 bases. Here the CDR3 reads CSVETDVYEQYF. The CDR3 coding sequence is TGCAGCGTTGAGACAGACGTATACGAGCAGTACTTC.

This clonotype was found many times. The V call is TRBV11-2, the J call TRBJ1-1; D is undetermined. CDR1 and CDR2 (germline): SGHAT, FQNNGV. The CDR3 sequence is 14 residues long. V lost 1 base to trimming and J lost 1 base, with 7 bases between them. The CDR3 loop is CASSLGSANTEAFF. Here the CDR3 DNA reads TGTGCCAGCAGCTTAGGGTCCGCGAACACTGAAGCTTTCTTT.

The chain has TRBV18 and TRBJ2-7; D could derive from TRBD1 or TRBD2 (5 bases each). CDR3 length equals 12 residues. Germline CDR1 and CDR2: KGHSH and LQKENI. Trimming cost V 4 bases and J 12 bases, with 16 bases left between them. The CDR3 spells CASSHRDGERYF. The CDR3 DNA reads TGTGCCAGCTCACATAGGGACGGAGAAAGGTACTTC.

The chain uses TRBV12-3 or TRBV12-4 and TRBJ2-7; weak D call: TRBD2 (6 bases). V was pared by 6 bases and J by 3 bases, with 12 bases between. This CDR3 has 13 residues. In nucleotides, the CDR3 is TGTGCCAGCAGGGGGATAGCGGACTACGAGCAGTACTTC. This codes for CASRGIADYEQYF.

This chain links TRBV11-3 with TRBJ2-5; D is perhaps TRBD1 (5 bases). CDR1 and CDR2 (germline): SGHNT, YENEEA. The CDR3 is made up of 14 amino acids. V gave up 9 bases and J gave up 0 bases, with 14 bases separating them. The CDR3 region is CARVTVGHQETQYF. The DNA of the CDR3 is TGTGCCAGAGTCACCGTGGGGCACCAAGAGACCCAGTACTTC. The whole variable domain, remainder taken from reference TRBV11-3 and TRBJ2-5, is EAGVVQSPRYKIIEKKQPVAFWCNPISGHNTLYWYLQNLGQGPELLIRYENEEAVDDSQLPKDRFSAERLKGVDSTLKIQPAELGDSAVYLCARVTVGHQETQYFGPGTRLLVL.

This sequence joins TRBV6-2 or TRBV6-3 and TRBJ2-7, with 10 nucleotides matching TRBD2. The CDR3 contains 16 residues. Germline V gene data show CDR1 as MNHEY and CDR2 as SVGEGT. V lost 7 bases and J lost 2; bases outside the gene matches: 11. In nucleotides, the CDR3 is TGTGCCAGCATCGACGGGCGGCTAGCGGGAGCCTACGAGCAGTACTTC. It yields the protein CASIDGRLAGAYEQYF.

The chain employs TRBV9 and TRBJ2-1; D is possibly TRBD1 or TRBD2 (5 bases each). With 0 bases removed from V and 10 bases from J, the gap between germline ends came to 20 bases. From germline, CDR1 is SGDLS and CDR2 YYNGEE. The CDR3 has 16 amino acids. CDR3 sequence reads: CASSVEGDSRGNEQFF. For the CDR3, the DNA is TGTGCCAGCAGCGTAGAAGGTGATTCGAGGGGCAACGAGCAGTTCTTC.

This sequence joins TRBV27 and TRBJ1-5; D uncertain. Germline lookup yields CDR1 MNHEY and CDR2 SMNVEV (reference sequence). The CDR3 covers 13 residues. Trimming took 6 bases from V and 5 from J, leaving 11 bases between them. The CDR3 DNA is TGTGCCAGCAGATTGACGAACTATCAGCCCCAGCATTTT. It encodes CASRLTNYQPQHF.

The chain joins TRBV4-1 to TRBJ1-2, with a weak D call TRBD1 (5 bases). The V gene's germline CDR1 is MGHRA and CDR2 YSYEKL. Between the trimmed V and J ends, which lost 2 bases and 8 bases, there was a span of 12 bases. This CDR3 is 13 amino acids long. The DNA of the CDR3 is TGCGCCAGCAGCCAACAGGGTTCTTTCGGCTACACCTTC. It is translated as CASSQQGSFGYTF.

V gene TRBV7-9 combines with J gene TRBJ1-1; D not resolved. Trimming took 11 bases from V and 1 from J, leaving 17 bases between them. This CDR3 region has 14 residues. CDR1 is SEHNR and CDR2 is FQNEAQ in the germline V gene (reference sequence). The CDR3 DNA is TGTGCCCCACCCCGGAGTCTGAAGAACACTGAAGCTTTCTTT. This gives the protein CAPPRSLKNTEAFF.

In this sample, this clonotype turned up a few times. The rearrangement uses TRBV7-3 and TRBJ2-1, with 9 nucleotides matching TRBD1. V dropped 2 bases and J dropped 9; count of bases not matched to a gene: 2. Germline V gene sequence: CDR1 SGHTA, CDR2 FQGTGA. The CDR3 extends over 13 amino acids. The CDR3 DNA sequence: TGTGCCAGCAGCTTAGACAGGGGGTTTGAGCAGTTCTTC. Translated: CASSLDRGFEQFF.

This clonotype was detected many times. J is TRBJ2-1 and V is TRBV20-1; 8 nucleotides match TRBD2. CDR1 and CDR2 (germline): DFQATT, SNEGSKA (reference sequence). V lost 1 base, J lost 2 bases, and 10 bases stayed unmatched. The CDR3 is 17 amino acids. The CDR3 sequence is CSARARAGEETYNEQFF. The CDR3, as DNA: TGCAGTGCTAGAGCCAGAGCGGGAGAGGAGACCTACAATGAGCAGTTCTTC.